The T cell receptor (beta chain) under discussion was sequenced for a study of tumor and adjacent non-tumor tissue in lung cancer. The CDR3 runs 16 residues. Germline V lookup: CDR1 SGHDT, CDR2 YYEEEE. This clonotype occurred once. No cell sorting was done before RNA was extracted from the tissue. Distant lung tissue was collected more than 3 cm away from the tumor edge. TCRbeta libraries were built with three rounds of nested PCR, modified from ARM-PCR. TCRdb recomputed calls from the multiplex PCR reads with MiXCR, one row per CDR3 protein. The table includes about 43,000 distinct CDR3 sequences, approximately 61% detected once.

The V call is TRBV5-6, the J call TRBJ2-1, with D perhaps matching TRBD1 (5 bases). This receptor was obtained from a man in his forties or fifties with non-small cell lung cancer. Input material: distant non-tumor lung tissue. Here the CDR3 DNA reads TGTGTCATCAGCTTGGGGCAGGGAAACGCCTACAATGAGCAGTTCTTC. Translation gives CVISLGQGNAYNEQFF.